Included here is one T cell receptor beta chain sequence, with context. These data originate in a study of blood T cell repertoires in COVID-19. Background on the study: PBMCs, B-cell-depleted T cells, or T cells provided the cDNA or gDNA that made up the material.

Libraries were prepared by immunoSEQ multiplex PCR; TCRdb keeps only in-frame clonotypes and omits some of them. The data hold 200,000 or so clones, with about 90% observed a single time. The receptor comes from a man in his forties or fifties with active or convalescent COVID-19. Sample: peripheral blood.

CDR3 protein: CASSYGSHQPQHF. CDR3 bases: TGTGCCAGCAGTTATGGGAGCCATCAGCCCCAGCATTTT. The chain combines TRBV6-5 with TRBJ1-5; D unclear. This CDR3 spans 13 amino acids. V was cut by 3 bases and J by 5 bases, with 8 bases left in between. CDR1 is MNHEY, CDR2 SVGAGI, per germline.